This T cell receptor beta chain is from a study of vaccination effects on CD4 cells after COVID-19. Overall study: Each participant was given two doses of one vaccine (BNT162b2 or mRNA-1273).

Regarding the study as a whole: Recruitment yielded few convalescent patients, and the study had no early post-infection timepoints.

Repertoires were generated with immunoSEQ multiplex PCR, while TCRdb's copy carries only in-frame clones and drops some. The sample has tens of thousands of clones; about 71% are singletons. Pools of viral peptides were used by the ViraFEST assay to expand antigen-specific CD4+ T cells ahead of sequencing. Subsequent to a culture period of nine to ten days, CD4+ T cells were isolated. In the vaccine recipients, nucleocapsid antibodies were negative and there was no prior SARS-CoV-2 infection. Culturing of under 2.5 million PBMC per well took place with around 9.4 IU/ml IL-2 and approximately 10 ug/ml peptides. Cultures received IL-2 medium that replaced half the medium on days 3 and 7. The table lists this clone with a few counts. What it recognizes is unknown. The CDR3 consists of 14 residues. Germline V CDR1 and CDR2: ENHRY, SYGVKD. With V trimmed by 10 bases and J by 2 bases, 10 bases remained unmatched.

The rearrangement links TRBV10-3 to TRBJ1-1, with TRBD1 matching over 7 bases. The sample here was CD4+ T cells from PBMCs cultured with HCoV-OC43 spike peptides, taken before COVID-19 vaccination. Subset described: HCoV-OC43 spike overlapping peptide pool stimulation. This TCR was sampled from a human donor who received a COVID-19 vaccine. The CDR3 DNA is TGTGCCACCCAGGGGGACAGACTTAACACTGAAGCTTTCTTT. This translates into CATQGDRLNTEAFF.